Listed below are T cell receptor beta chains from one sample, sequenced in a study of shared clonotypes between healthy human individuals. Measured with immunoSEQ multiplex PCR; TCRdb has only the in-frame clones, and not every one. The sample carries millions of clones, 85% to 95% recorded once. The sequenced sample consisted of naive CD4+ T cells sorted from blood. The source is a man in his late teens or twenties in good health. Both conserved end residues are part of each CDR3. The order of the fields is J gene, D gene, V gene, CDR3 DNA, CDR3 protein. The D gene is left open where the match is weak.

j_call: TRBJ1-6
d_call: .
v_call: TRBV2
cdr3_nt: TGTGCCAGCAAATCGCCCAATTCACCCCTCCACTTT
cdr3_aa: CASKSPNSPLHF

j_call: TRBJ2-7
d_call: .
v_call: TRBV6-6
cdr3_nt: TGTGCCAGCAGTTACTCGCCGGGTACTCCCTCCTACGAGCAGTACTTC
cdr3_aa: CASSYSPGTPSYEQYF

j_call: TRBJ1-6
d_call: .
v_call: TRBV10-3
cdr3_nt: TGTGCCATCAGTGATTCGATGAACTATAATTCACCCCTCCACTTT
cdr3_aa: CAISDSMNYNSPLHF

j_call: TRBJ2-7
d_call: .
v_call: TRBV5-4
cdr3_nt: TGTGCCAGCAGCTTGGGGGTAGGCAGGGGCGCGTCCTACGAGCAGTACTTC
cdr3_aa: CASSLGVGRGASYEQYF

j_call: TRBJ2-7
d_call: TRBD2
v_call: TRBV2
cdr3_nt: TGTGCCAGCAGGAGACTAGCGGGAACCTACGAGCAGTACTTC
cdr3_aa: CASRRLAGTYEQYF

j_call: TRBJ2-7
d_call: TRBD1
v_call: TRBV15
cdr3_nt: TGTGCCACCAGCCCTGACATGGGGACAGGAGCCTACGAGCAGTACTTC
cdr3_aa: CATSPDMGTGAYEQYF

j_call: TRBJ1-2
d_call: .
v_call: TRBV6-5
cdr3_nt: TGTGCCAGCTTCACAGGGTCCTATGGCTACACCTTC
cdr3_aa: CASFTGSYGYTF

j_call: TRBJ2-3
d_call: TRBD2
v_call: TRBV9
cdr3_nt: TGTGCCAGCAGCCTCCGGGAGGGCAGTGCAGATACGCAGTATTTT
cdr3_aa: CASSLREGSADTQYF

j_call: TRBJ2-3
d_call: .
v_call: TRBV18
cdr3_nt: TGTGCCAGCTCATCCCTCCTAGCCTCGGCAAGCACAGATACGCAGTATTTT
cdr3_aa: CASSSLLASASTDTQYF

j_call: TRBJ2-7
d_call: .
v_call: TRBV20-1
cdr3_nt: TGCAGTGCCGACAACCGGGCCCAGCAGTACTTC
cdr3_aa: CSADNRAQQYF

j_call: TRBJ1-3
d_call: .
v_call: TRBV7-2
cdr3_nt: TGTGCCAGCAGCTTAGGTAGCCAGTCCGGATACACCATATATTTT
cdr3_aa: CASSLGSQSGYTIYF

j_call: TRBJ2-3
d_call: TRBD2
v_call: TRBV5-5
cdr3_nt: TGTGCCAGCAGCCCGGGACTAGCGGGAGGCGGGGTAACAGATACGCAGTATTTT
cdr3_aa: CASSPGLAGGGVTDTQYF

j_call: TRBJ2-5
d_call: .
v_call: TRBV18
cdr3_nt: TGTGCCAGCTCACCACGTGGGTCTCACGAGACCCAGTACTTC
cdr3_aa: CASSPRGSHETQYF